A selection of T cell receptor beta chains follows, all from one sample in a study of T cell responses to AZD1222 COVID-19 vaccine. Some clones are missing from TCRdb's copy, which holds only in-frame ones; the method was immunoSEQ multiplex PCR. The repertoire holds over 85,000 clones, around nine tenths seen once, with 6.5% to 8% in the top ten. Sequencing was performed on peripheral blood, taken on day 0 of AZD1222 vaccination. The receptors were sampled from an adult in good health. Both conserved end residues are trimmed from each CDR3.

V gene	J gene	CDR3 protein
TRBV9	TRBJ2-7	ASSVAPMGTGSYEQY
TRBV7-8	TRBJ1-4	ASSLAGRVGYEKLF
TRBV4-3	TRBJ2-7	ASSQDSGRGQWEQY
TRBV18	TRBJ1-5	ASSPGRDQPQH
TRBV11-2	TRBJ1-4	ASSRGPPRGEKLF
TRBV30	TRBJ1-5	AWSRAGATQPQH
TRBV7-2	TRBJ1-5	ASSPDRVGATQH
TRBV28	TRBJ2-1	ASSSSGTGRTSSYNEQF
TRBV7-2	TRBJ2-3	ASSFVAGTDTQY
TRBV28	TRBJ1-2	ASSLTQGAGYGYT
TRBV5-1	TRBJ1-2	ASRASGTGDGYT
TRBV7-9	TRBJ2-5	ASSFRLAEETQY
TRBV2	TRBJ1-2	ASSGRNYGYT
TRBV27	TRBJ2-3	ASSLQKVGGTDTQY
TRBV6-4	TRBJ2-7	ASSDSPGLSAPSYEQY
TRBV5-1	TRBJ2-3	ASSLAATTTDTQY
TRBV10-3	TRBJ1-2	AISDRSGGRNGYT
TRBV19	TRBJ1-1	ASRNIPGGGGNTEAF
TRBV6-6	TRBJ1-4	ASSYSGQGNEKLF
TRBV7-9	TRBJ2-2	ASSRQSTGELF
TRBV10-3	TRBJ1-2	AIRADREGGGYT
TRBV5-1	TRBJ2-1	ASKGQRERNEQF
TRBV14	TRBJ1-2	ASSRGFVVSASGYT
TRBV10-3	TRBJ1-2	AISESGLVNYGYT
TRBV19	TRBJ2-7	ASSRPGQGAYEQY
TRBV5-6	TRBJ2-7	ASSWAVSYEQY
TRBV27	TRBJ2-1	ASRPSGRSNNEQF
TRBV28	TRBJ2-7	ASSFTQYYEQY
TRBV5-1	TRBJ2-3	ASSLVGPQDTQY
TRBV24-1	TRBJ1-5	ATSDPGQGTSGPQH
TRBV28	TRBJ2-7	ASSIAGGTSYEQY
TRBV2	TRBJ2-7	ASRAGGGEQY
TRBV28	TRBJ1-2	ASSLRADGYT
TRBV11-2	TRBJ2-2	ASSRHGGTGAGTGELF
TRBV6-5	TRBJ2-7	ASSQRPGEGEQY
TRBV7-9	TRBJ1-1	ASSPTVTNTEAF
TRBV11-2	TRBJ1-4	ASSFQGVEKLF
TRBV5-4	TRBJ1-1	ASSFGQGSMNTEAF
TRBV27	TRBJ2-1	ASSLDSGSYNEQF
TRBV5-1	TRBJ2-5	ASSLGKQGAQETQY
TRBV5-1	TRBJ1-1	ASSFGTAMNTEAF
TRBV19	TRBJ2-6	ASSISLSGANVLT
TRBV6-5	TRBJ2-5	ASGKSQQVQETQY
TRBV24-1	TRBJ2-3	ATRTSGGTDTQY
TRBV7-3	TRBJ2-2	ASSPGLANGELF
TRBV15	TRBJ2-7	ATSRDRGGTYEQY